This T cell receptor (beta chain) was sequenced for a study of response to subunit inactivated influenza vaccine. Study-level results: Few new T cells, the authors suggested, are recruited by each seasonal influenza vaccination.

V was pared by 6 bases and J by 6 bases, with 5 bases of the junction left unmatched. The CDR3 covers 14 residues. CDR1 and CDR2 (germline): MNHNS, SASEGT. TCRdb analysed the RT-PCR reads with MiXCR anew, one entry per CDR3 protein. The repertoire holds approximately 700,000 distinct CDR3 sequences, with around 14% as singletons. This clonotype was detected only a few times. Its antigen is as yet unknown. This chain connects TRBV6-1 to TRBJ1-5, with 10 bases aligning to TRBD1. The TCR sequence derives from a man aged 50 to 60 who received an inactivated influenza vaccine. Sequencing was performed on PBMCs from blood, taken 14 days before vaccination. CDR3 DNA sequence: TGTGCCAGCAGCAAGACAGGGGGCGTTCAGCCCCAGCATTTT. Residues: CASSKTGGVQPQHF.